The 24 T cell receptor beta chains given below trace back to one sample, sequenced in a study of naive and memory T cell subsets. Which antigens these TCRs recognize remains unknown. The beta constant-region primer was an equimolar mix of two oligonucleotides covering TRBC1 and TRBC2. Four rounds of PCR amplified the ligated cDNA using nested alpha and beta constant-region primers plus SP2. TCRdb re-called the UMI-ligation and nested PCR reads through MiXCR, storing one row per CDR3 protein. This table has about 160,000 distinct CDR3 sequences, roughly 22% appearing once. Whole-study findings and limits: Especially in CD8 cells, naive repertoires contained a few larger clonotypes, possibly CD45RA-re-expressing memory cells.

The sample taken for sequencing was naive CD4+ T cells from blood. These receptors were collected from a human donor in good health.

A few counts support this clonotype. CDR3 DNA: TGCGCCAGCAGCTTAGACAGGCCCCCCTTGGCCCAGTACTTC. Protein sequence: CASSLDRPPLAQYF. The V and J genes are TRBV5-1 and TRBJ2-5; a weak D match, TRBD1 (6 bases). Germline V gene data show CDR1 as SGHRS and CDR2 as YFSETQ. The ends were cut back, 2 bases at V and 9 bases at J, with 17 bases in the middle. The CDR3 has 14 residues.

V usage is TRBV7-9 and J usage is TRBJ1-2; no firm D call. CDR3 length equals 14 residues. The V end lost 0 bases, the J end lost 8 bases, and 13 bases lay between the germline ends. The germline gives CDR1 SEHNR, CDR2 FQNEAQ (reference sequence). The CDR3 DNA follows: TGTGCCAGCAGCTTAGCGTCGGTCCTTCGAGGCTACACCTTC. Its translation is CASSLASVLRGYTF.

In this sample, this clonotype turned up once. The chain employs TRBV2 and TRBJ2-4, with TRBD1 matching 9 bases. The germline V gene encodes CDR1 SNHLY and CDR2 FYNNEI. The CDR3 contains 14 residues. The ends lost 8 bases at V and 1 base at J; junction bases unmatched: 3. CDR3 DNA sequence: TGTGCCAGCGACAGGGGGACGGCCAAAAACATTCAGTACTTC. Encoded protein: CASDRGTAKNIQYF.

This clonotype was picked up a small number of times. Germline and junction disagree at one end, which may indicate a read error. CDR3 residues: CSAGDRGSNEKLFF. In nucleotides, the CDR3 is TGCAGCGCCGGCGACCGGGGATCTAATGAAAAACTGTTCTTT. The J gene is TRBJ1-4, the V gene TRBV29-1; D remains ambiguous. Looked up from germline, CDR1 is SQVTM and CDR2 is ANQGSEA. This CDR3 is 14 amino acids long.

The rearrangement links TRBV28 to TRBJ2-1; D not certain. Germline-derived CDR1 and CDR2 are MDHEN and SYDVKM. V lost 4 bases and J 9 bases, leaving 10 bases between the germline ends. The CDR3 runs to 12 residues. The CDR3 here is CASSSPVTEQFF. The CDR3, as DNA: TGTGCCAGCAGTTCGCCGGTAACTGAGCAGTTCTTC.

V and J are TRBV6-2 or TRBV6-3 and TRBJ2-3; no firm D call. With 11 bases removed from V and 3 bases from J, the gap between germline ends came to 9 bases. From germline, CDR1 is MNHEY and CDR2 SVGEGT. The CDR3 runs to 11 residues. In DNA form, the CDR3 reads TGTGCCGCAGCTTCGACAGATACGCAGTATTTT. This gives the protein CAAASTDTQYF.

The rearrangement links TRBV12-3 or TRBV12-4 to TRBJ2-2; 8 bases agree with TRBD1. Germline trimming cut 4 bases from V and 5 bases from J; bases unmatched to any gene: 6. The length of the CDR3 is 15 residues. The CDR3 DNA follows: TGTGCCAGCAGTTCCGGGACAGGCACTACCGGGGAGCTGTTTTTT. This encodes CASSSGTGTTGELFF.

In this sample, this clonotype turned up a few times. V and J are TRBV28 and TRBJ2-3, with D tentatively TRBD1 (5 bases). Germline values: CDR1 MDHEN, CDR2 SYDVKM. The CDR3 has 15 amino acids. V lost 3 bases to trimming and J lost 2 bases, with 12 bases between them. In DNA form, the CDR3 reads TGTGCCAGCAGTTTGGCCGACAGAGACACAGATACGCAGTATTTT. Translating gives CASSLADRDTDTQYF.

In its sample, this clonotype was seen a few times. The CDR3 DNA is TGTGCCAGCAGTTTTCGGGGTACCTCCTACGAGCAGTACTTC. Translated, it gives CASSFRGTSYEQYF. This chain uses TRBV12-3 or TRBV12-4 with TRBJ2-7, with D tentatively TRBD2 (5 bases). The CDR3 runs to 14 residues. V was clipped by 3 bases and J by 0 bases, with 9 bases between them.

V is TRBV29-1 and J is TRBJ2-3; TRBD1 might be the D (6 bases). In germline, CDR1 is SQVTM, CDR2 ANQGSEA. Trimming stripped 5 bases from V and 1 base from J, with 13 bases between. The CDR3 is 14 residues long. CDR3 DNA: TGCAGCGTTATAGGGGACACCCGCACAGATACGCAGTATTTT. It encodes CSVIGDTRTDTQYF.

V is TRBV7-9 and J is TRBJ1-4, with D unclear. The ends were cut back, 6 bases at V and 8 bases at J, with 16 bases in the middle. The CDR3 is 14 residues long. Germline CDR1 and CDR2: SEHNR and FQNEAQ (reference sequence). CDR3 residues: CASSRSSPREKLFF. For the CDR3, the DNA is TGTGCCAGCAGTCGATCGTCCCCCCGGGAAAAACTGTTTTTT. The full variable domain, rest sourced from reference TRBV7-9 and TRBJ1-4, is DTGVSQNPRHKITKRGQNVTFRCDPISEHNRLYWYRQTLGQGPEFLTYFQNEAQLEKSRLLSDRFSAERPKGSFSTLEIQRTEQGDSAMYLCASSRSSPREKLFFGSGTQLSVL.

V and J are TRBV24-1 and TRBJ1-1; possibly TRBD1 for D (5 bases). The ends were cut back, 8 bases at V and 3 bases at J, with 21 bases in the middle. The CDR3 is 16 amino acids. Germline assignment: CDR1 KGHDR and CDR2 SFDVKD. The CDR3 here is CATKPNHWVGDTEAFF. CDR3 nucleotide sequence: TGTGCCACCAAACCTAATCACTGGGTAGGGGACACTGAAGCTTTCTTT.

This chain connects TRBV20-1 to TRBJ2-1; 8 bases agree with TRBD2. With V trimmed by 6 bases and J by 8 bases, 21 bases remained unmatched. The CDR3 spans 17 residues. Germline V gene sequence: CDR1 DFQATT, CDR2 SNEGSKA (reference sequence). The CDR3 region is CSAQDPNGRAISDEQFF. CDR3 nucleotides: TGCAGTGCGCAGGACCCTAACGGGAGGGCTATCTCGGATGAGCAGTTCTTC.

The chain links TRBV5-6 to TRBJ2-1, with D possibly being TRBD2 (5 bases). Germline assignment: CDR1 SGHDT and CDR2 YYEEEE. V lost 0 bases to trimming and J lost 6 bases, with 10 bases between them. The length of the CDR3 is 14 residues. In nucleotides, the CDR3 is TGTGCCAGCAGCTTGGTTGGTGGGAGCAATGAGCAGTTCTTC. The encoded protein is CASSLVGGSNEQFF.

This clonotype occurred a few times. CDR3 amino acids: CASSLYHGPGHGAGANYGYTF. The CDR3 coding sequence is TGTGCCAGCAGCTTATACCATGGGCCGGGACACGGAGCAGGCGCTAACTATGGCTACACCTTC. J is TRBJ1-2 and V is TRBV5-5; the D gene is possibly TRBD1 (6 bases). The CDR3 totals 21 residues. Germline V gene lookup returns CDR1 SGHKS and CDR2 YYEKEE (reference sequence). Between the trimmed V and J ends, which lost 2 bases and 0 bases, there was a span of 29 bases.

In this sample, this clonotype turned up once. The chain couples TRBV7-9 to TRBJ1-4, with no clear D. With 8 bases removed from V and 0 bases from J, the gap between germline ends came to 7 bases. Germline V gene sequence: CDR1 SEHNR, CDR2 FQNEAQ (reference sequence). The CDR3 consists of 13 residues. Here the CDR3 DNA reads TGTGCCAGCCAAATTGCAACTAATGAAAAACTGTTTTTT. Protein sequence: CASQIATNEKLFF.

The CDR3 region is CASSRSGMYTEAFF. Written as DNA, the CDR3 is TGTGCCAGCAGCCGATCAGGGATGTACACTGAAGCTTTCTTT. This chain connects TRBV3-1 to TRBJ1-1, with D maybe TRBD1 (5 bases). The CDR3 length is 14 residues. Germline values: CDR1 LGHDT, CDR2 YNNKEL (reference sequence). Trimming took off 4 bases at V and 3 bases at J, with 12 bases between the two ends.

This clonotype was picked up a small number of times. Here the CDR3 DNA reads TGTGCCAGCAGTTACGATGCAGGAGGGACTGAAGCTTTCTTT. Its protein is CASSYDAGGTEAFF. The V gene is TRBV6-5, the J gene TRBJ1-1; D is undetermined. Germline-derived CDR1 and CDR2 are MNHEY and SVGAGI. The ends were cut back, 2 bases at V and 5 bases at J, with 12 bases in the middle. The CDR3 has 14 residues.

Only a few counts were recorded for this clonotype. The chain joins TRBV2 to TRBJ2-7; D call uncertain. V lost 2 bases to trimming and J lost 1 base, with 6 bases between them. Per germline, CDR1 SNHLY and CDR2 FYNNEI. The CDR3 is 13 amino acids. The CDR3 DNA reads as TGTGCCAGCAGTGAACCCGAATCCTACGAGCAGTACTTC. Translated, it gives CASSEPESYEQYF.

The genes are TRBV2 and TRBJ1-1, with D tentatively TRBD1 (6 bases). CDR1 and CDR2 (germline): SNHLY, FYNNEI. The CDR3 contains 14 residues. Trimming pared 5 bases from V and 7 bases from J, leaving 17 bases between. The CDR3 spells CASSIVKGDGEAFF. Here the CDR3 DNA reads TGTGCCAGCAGTATCGTAAAGGGGGATGGTGAAGCTTTCTTT.

Concerning this clonotype itself: Since a much larger clone is just one base distant, this may be a read error. The chain links TRBV23-1 to TRBJ2-1, with D perhaps matching TRBD2 (5 bases). TRBV23-1 is reported as an ORF; its role is uncertain. The CDR3 has 15 residues. V dropped 4 bases and J dropped 1 base, with 11 bases sitting between them. The CDR3 loop reads CASSRPGRSYNEQFF. In nucleotides, the CDR3 is TGCGCCAGCAGTCGCCCGGGGAGATCCTACAATGAGCAGTTCTTC.

This clonotype came up a few times. The chain is built from TRBV20-1 and TRBJ2-7; perhaps TRBD1 as D (6 bases). Germline assignment: CDR1 DFQATT and CDR2 SNEGSKA (reference sequence). V lost 4 bases, J lost 1 base, and 17 bases lay in between. The CDR3 sequence is 15 residues long. The CDR3 is CSAITDRTQSYEQYF. The DNA of the CDR3 is TGCAGTGCTATAACAGACAGGACTCAATCCTACGAGCAGTACTTC.

The gene calls are TRBV18 and TRBJ1-5, with TRBD1 matching over 10 bases. Unmatched junction bases numbered 8, after V lost 2 bases and J lost 7 bases. Germline V lookup: CDR1 KGHSH, CDR2 LQKENI. The CDR3 sequence is 16 residues long. This CDR3 reads CASSPATGGNRQPQHF. In DNA form, the CDR3 reads TGTGCCAGCTCACCAGCGACAGGGGGCAATAGGCAGCCCCAGCATTTT.

The table lists this clonotype with many counts. This rearrangement joins TRBV18 to TRBJ2-6, with D possibly being TRBD1 (6 bases). There are 16 residues in the CDR3. With 7 bases removed from V and 0 bases from J, the gap between germline ends came to 13 bases. CDR1 is KGHSH and CDR2 is LQKENI in the germline V gene. DNA for the CDR3: TGTGCCAGCTATTCAGACAGGAACTCTGGGGCCAACGTCCTGACTTTC. This sequence encodes CASYSDRNSGANVLTF.